This TCR beta chain is from a study of OX40 agonist ivuxolimab in advanced cancers. Study-level findings and limits: In general, CD8+ T cells held more expanded clones than CD4+ did, on average.

Notes on this clone: No antigen is known for it.

Generated by immunoSEQ multiplex PCR, the TCRdb table keeps only in-frame clones and is missing some. The sample consists of 65,000 to 95,000 clones, 75% to 95% of them appearing once. This clonotype was obtained from an adult with an advanced solid tumor such as melanoma, head and neck, liver or kidney cancer. Sequences were derived from CD4+ or CD8+ T cells sorted from blood, sampled in a trial of the OX40 agonist ivuxolimab.

CDR3: CASSGSVQGSQPQHF. For the CDR3, the DNA is TGTGCCAGTAGTGGGTCGGTACAGGGAAGTCAGCCCCAGCATTTT. The chain is built from TRBV19 and TRBJ1-5; D is possibly TRBD1 (6 bases). Germline V lookup: CDR1 LNHDA, CDR2 SQIVND (reference sequence). The CDR3 is made up of 15 amino acids. Trimming took 5 bases from V and 6 from J, leaving 17 bases between them.